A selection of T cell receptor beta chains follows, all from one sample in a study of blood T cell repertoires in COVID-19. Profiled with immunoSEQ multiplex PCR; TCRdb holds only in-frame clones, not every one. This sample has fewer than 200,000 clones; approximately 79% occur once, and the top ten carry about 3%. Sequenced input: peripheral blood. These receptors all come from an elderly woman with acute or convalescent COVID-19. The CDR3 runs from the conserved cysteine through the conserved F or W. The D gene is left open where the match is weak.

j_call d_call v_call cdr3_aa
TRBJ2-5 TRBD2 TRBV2 CASSVRAGSGETQYF
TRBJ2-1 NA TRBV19 CASSIGGLNEQFF
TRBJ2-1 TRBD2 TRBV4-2 CASSQDIAGVYNEQFF
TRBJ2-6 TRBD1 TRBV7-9 CASSYLPGQGSGANVLTF
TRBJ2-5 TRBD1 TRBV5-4 CASTQTGWETQYF
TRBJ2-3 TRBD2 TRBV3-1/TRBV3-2 CASSQEGASGGDTQYF
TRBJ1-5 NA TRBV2 CASSVLRYNQPQHF
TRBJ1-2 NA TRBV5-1 CASSLGEDYGYTF
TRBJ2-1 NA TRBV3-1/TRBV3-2 CASSPGLADNEQFF
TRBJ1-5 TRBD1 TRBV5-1 CASSLGTGEGQPQHF
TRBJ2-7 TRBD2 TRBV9 CASSVSTGGSYEQYF
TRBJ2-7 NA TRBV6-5 CASSYSGRDSYEQYF
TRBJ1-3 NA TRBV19 CASSSSFSGNTIYF
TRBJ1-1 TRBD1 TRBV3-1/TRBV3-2 CASSRGTGIMGTEAFF
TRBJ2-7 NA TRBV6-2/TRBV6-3 CASSETYEQYF
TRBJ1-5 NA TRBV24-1 CATSDSQGNQPQHF
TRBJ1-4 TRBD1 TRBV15 CATSREGTTGGKLFF
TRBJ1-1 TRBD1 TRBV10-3 CAISESTGGSEAFF
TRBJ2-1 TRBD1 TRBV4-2 CASSVRTGGYNEQFF
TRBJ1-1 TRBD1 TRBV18 CASSPRDRATTEAFF
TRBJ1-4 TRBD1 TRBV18 CASSPGTGLEKLFF
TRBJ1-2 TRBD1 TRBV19 CASRFDGRGSAGYTF
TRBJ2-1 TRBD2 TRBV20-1 CSASRLASGSFEQFF
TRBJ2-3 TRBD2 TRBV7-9 CASSLGLADSTDTQYF
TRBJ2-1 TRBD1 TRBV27 CASSGGLGQVTYNEQFF
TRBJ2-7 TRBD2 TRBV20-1 CSAGGKAEQYF
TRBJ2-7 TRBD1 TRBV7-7 CASSLGQGTYEQYF
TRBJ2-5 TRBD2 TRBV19 CASSIQAGGVETQYF
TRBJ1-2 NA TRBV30 CAWSVGGYGYTF
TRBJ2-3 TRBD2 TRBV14 CASSLWGSGSGNTQYF
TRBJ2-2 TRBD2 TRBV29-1 CSVGTSGRGTGELFF
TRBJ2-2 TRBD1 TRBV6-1 CASSESYRGPGELFF
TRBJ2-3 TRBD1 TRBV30 CAWSQRTGGIADTQYF
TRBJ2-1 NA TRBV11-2 CASSLAGTHNNEQFF
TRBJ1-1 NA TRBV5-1 CASSTTGRGNTEAFF
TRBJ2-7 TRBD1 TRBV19 CASSDRGRTATREQYF
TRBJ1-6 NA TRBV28 CASSTWGVGISPLHF